What follows describes a single T cell receptor (beta chain). Per the original data handling: Amplifying reference gene primers gave estimates of nucleated cell counts. Assay used: immunoSEQ multiplex PCR; TCRdb lists only in-frame clones, some missing. D and trimming were read from the DNA, whereas the V and J calls and clone size are those reported in that table. Found here are about 490,000 clones, roughly 85% of them singletons; the top ten hold 3.2%. The V segment lost 2 bases and the J segment 3 bases; nucleotides outside the gene matches: 4. This CDR3 has 15 residues. The germline V gene encodes CDR1 MNHEY and CDR2 SVGAGI. The sample belongs to a study of blood T cell repertoires in COVID-19. Study background: Donors in the United States, Italy and Spain gave samples during acute or convalescent COVID-19. PBMCs, B-cell-depleted T cells, or T cells were the source of the cDNA or gDNA that made up the material.

This TCR was sampled from a human donor in a cohort sampled during active COVID-19. The rearrangement links TRBV6-5 to TRBJ2-1; 7 bases match TRBD2. The specimen was peripheral blood. CDR3 protein: CASSYKTSLYNEQFF. CDR3 sequence (DNA): TGTGCCAGCAGTTACAAGACTAGCCTCTACAATGAGCAGTTCTTC.